This T cell receptor beta chain was obtained from a study of OX40 agonist ivuxolimab in advanced cancers. Study summary: Patients enrolled in dose escalation were diagnosed with hepatocellular carcinoma, melanoma, renal cell or head and neck cancer.

Sequenced by immunoSEQ multiplex PCR; TCRdb stores in-frame clones only, minus some. This repertoire shows tens of thousands of clones, around 85% found once; its top ten account for 2.2%. Study findings and constraints: In the 0.1 to 3.0 mg/kg range, CD4+ and CD8+ blood T cells had expanded clonally by week 6.

This clone occurred once. Antigen: not known. CDR1 and CDR2 (germline): SSHAT, FNYEAQ (reference sequence). The CDR3 length is 15 residues. Losses at the gene ends were 3 bases for V and 5 bases for J; bases not matched to a gene: 6. This sequence was found in an adult with an advanced solid tumor such as melanoma, head and neck, liver or kidney cancer. The source material was CD4+ or CD8+ T cells sorted from blood, sampled in a trial of the OX40 agonist ivuxolimab. The chain employs TRBV7-7 and TRBJ2-5, with 10 bases aligning to TRBD2. The chain's CDR3 is CASSFGLAGEETQYF. As DNA, the CDR3 is TGTGCCAGCAGCTTTGGGCTAGCGGGGGAGGAGACCCAGTACTTC.